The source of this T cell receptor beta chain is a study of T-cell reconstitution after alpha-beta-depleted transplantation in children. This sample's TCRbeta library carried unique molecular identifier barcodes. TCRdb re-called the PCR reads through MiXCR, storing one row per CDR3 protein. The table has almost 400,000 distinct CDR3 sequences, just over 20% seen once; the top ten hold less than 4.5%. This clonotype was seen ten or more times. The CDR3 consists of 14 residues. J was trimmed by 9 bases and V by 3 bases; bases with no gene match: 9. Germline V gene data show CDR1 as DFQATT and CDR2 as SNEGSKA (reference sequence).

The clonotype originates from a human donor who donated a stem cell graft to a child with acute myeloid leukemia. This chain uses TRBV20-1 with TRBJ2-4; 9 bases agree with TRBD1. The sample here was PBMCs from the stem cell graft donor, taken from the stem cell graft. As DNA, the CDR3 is TGCAGTGCTAGTACCCTCGGGACAGGGAGCATTCAGTACTTC. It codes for CSASTLGTGSIQYF.